The subject of this entry is one TCR beta chain. The antigen remains unidentified. This CDR3 spans 12 amino acids. V was shortened by 5 bases and J by 2 bases, with 10 bases between the two germline ends. Germline V gene data show CDR1 as DFQATT and CDR2 as SNEGSKA (reference sequence). The sample is drawn from a study of T-cell memory formation after mild COVID-19. Broader study findings: Detection of some responders pre-infection suggested pre-existing cross-reactive memory T cells participated.

The authors produced TCR alpha and TCR beta cDNA libraries with sample barcodes and UMIs by 5'RACE using constant-segment primers. TCRdb itself ran the 5' RACE reads through MiXCR, one entry per CDR3 protein. Among a few hundred thousand distinct CDR3 sequences, under 20% were seen once, and the ten largest hold more than 20%. V usage is TRBV20-1 and J usage is TRBJ2-7, with D tentatively TRBD1 (6 bases). The receptor was derived from a man younger than 30 who had mild COVID-19 (a few samples of this study predate the infection). Cell type and time point are not known. Material: PBMCs or a T cell subset sorted from them (not recorded which). The CDR3 loop is CSAEQGPYEQYF. CDR3 DNA: TGCAGTGCTGAACAGGGTCCCTACGAGCAGTACTTC.